This TCR beta chain derives from a study of blood T cell repertoires in COVID-19 (dated by TCRdb to the early 2020s). At the level of the whole study: Samples from collaborators originated in the United States, Italy and Spain and spanned both the acute and convalescent phases of COVID-19. The material from the prospective study consisted of cDNA or gDNA derived from T cells, B-cell-depleted T cells, or PBMCs. Deeply sampled blood TCRbeta repertoires from subjects exposed to, actively infected with, or recovered from COVID-19 were included in the dataset. Sample metadata almost always included a de-identified subject ID, COVID-19 status, age in years and sex. Samples came from the ongoing ImmuneRACE study (first 160 participants) plus 1,254 subjects from 6 global collaborators. The repertoires were made available in a free public database intended to serve as a resource for research on the immune response to SARS-CoV-2. Where available, HLA class I and class II types were taken from metadata supplied by the sample provider and were not determined by assay-based typing.

Broad study findings and their caveats: How much clinical and demographic metadata was included differed by source and by participant, and the metadata was provided uncurated.

TCRbeta CDR3 regions were amplified from genomic DNA by means of the immunoSEQ Assay, a bias-controlled multiplex PCR. The paper's processing steps were these. The number of nucleated cells in each sample was estimated by amplification of reference gene primers within the assay. To quantify the absolute abundance of each unique TCRbeta CDR3 rearrangement, sequence reads were collapsed and filtered. For each sample, productive Simpson clonality was calculated as the square root of Simpson's diversity index across productive rearrangements. The clones in this table, taken by TCRdb from immuneACCESS, are in-frame only. Not every clone is retained; where verified, under half of the shortfall comes from an unresolved V gene, and the cause of the rest is unknown. The V and J calls and clone size are taken from that table; D and trimming were inferred from the DNA. The sample yields 130,000 to 150,000 clones; 75% to 90% were counted once. Clones ranked in the top ten supply approximately 3.8% of the sample.

Enrolling through a virtual design, the prospective study's participants ranged in age from roughly 18 to 90 years and lived across more than 20 United States geographic areas. Cohort assignment in the prospective study relied on participant-reported clinical history from a screening survey and a study questionnaire. A participant counted as exposed if, within 2 weeks of entering the study, that participant had been in contact with someone who had a PCR-confirmed or clinician-diagnosed COVID-19 case. Mobile phlebotomists in the prospective study collected whole blood, serum and a nasopharyngeal or oropharyngeal swab from every participant. Over a roughly 2-month period, participants in the prospective study had the option of providing additional blood draws and questionnaires. Before DNA extraction, prospective study blood samples were shipped either frozen or at room temperature. Reading the germline V gene gives CDR1 SGHRS and CDR2 YFSETQ. Inclusive of the bounding cysteine and phenylalanine, the CDR3 is 15 residues long. Only CDR3 DNA remains: 45 bases, in frame from the first base. The trim is 1 base for V and 5 bases for J, with a gap of 13 bases between the germline ends.

Notes on this clone: No cognate antigen has been identified for it. No much larger clone is present one base from it, and per-base qualities are unavailable.

This TCR was sampled from a woman in her thirties or forties who had been exposed to COVID-19. Recombination connected TRBV5-1 to TRBJ2-1, and TRBD1 may be the D gene, going by 6 matching bases. Sequencing used PBMCs or T cells enriched from blood (not recorded which). In nucleotide form, the sequence is TGCGCCAGCAGCTTGTCAGGGACAAAAAACAATGAGCAGTTCTTC. This gives the protein CASSLSGTKNNEQFF.